A selection of T cell receptor beta chains follows, all from one sample in a study of T-cell reconstitution after alpha-beta-depleted transplantation in children. Via MiXCR, TCRdb re-called the PCR reads, giving one row per CDR3 protein. The sample includes approximately 340,000 distinct CDR3 sequences, around a tenth of them seen just once. Sample: PBMCs from the stem cell graft donor, taken from the stem cell graft. Every receptor here comes from a human donor who donated a stem cell graft to a child with acute lymphoblastic leukemia. CDR3s include the opening cysteine and the closing phenylalanine or tryptophan. Each record gives: J gene, clone size, V gene, D gene, CDR3 protein, CDR3 DNA. D genes are given only for firm matches. Rows give clone size only sometimes, using once, few, many, or a class for an expanded clone.

>TRBJ2-7|few|TRBV5-1|TRBD1
CASSLGQDEQYF
TGCGCCAGCAGCCTTGGACAGGACGAGCAGTACTTC
>TRBJ2-5|many|TRBV15|.
CATSDPGGYQETQYF
TGTGCCACCAGCGATCCGGGCGGGTACCAAGAGACCCAGTACTTC
>TRBJ2-7|few|TRBV7-6|.
CASSLGPGYAYEQYF
TGTGCCAGCAGCTTAGGACCAGGATACGCCTACGAGCAGTACTTC
>TRBJ1-5|few|TRBV7-2|.
CASSLNSAVSNQPQHF
TGTGCCAGCAGCTTAAATTCAGCCGTTAGCAATCAGCCCCAGCATTTT
>TRBJ2-7|.|TRBV7-2|.
CASSFGAGGYEQYF
TGTGCCAGCAGCTTCGGGGCAGGGGGGTACGAGCAGTACTTC
>TRBJ2-2|.|TRBV5-1|.
CASSGRGRDAAGELFF
TGCGCCAGCAGTGGCAGGGGCAGGGACGCAGCGGGGGAGCTGTTTTTT
>TRBJ2-5|few|TRBV28|.
CASTPWAGQETQYF
TGTGCCAGCACCCCATGGGCGGGGCAAGAGACCCAGTACTTC
>TRBJ1-1|.|TRBV12-3/TRBV12-4|TRBD1
CASSRQRGQASTEAFF
TGTGCCAGCAGCCGCCAACGTGGACAGGCTTCCACTGAAGCTTTCTTT
>TRBJ2-1|.|TRBV6-5|.
CASSYGGGGSYNEQFF
TGTGCCAGCAGTTACGGGGGAGGGGGGTCCTACAATGAGCAGTTCTTC
>TRBJ1-4|few|TRBV12-3/TRBV12-4|TRBD1
CASRTGQGSEKLFF
TGTGCCAGCAGAACCGGACAGGGGAGTGAAAAACTGTTTTTT
>TRBJ2-1|many|TRBV5-1|TRBD1
CASSLGQGYGEQFF
TGCGCCAGCAGCTTGGGACAGGGATATGGGGAGCAGTTCTTC
>TRBJ2-3|many|TRBV6-5|.
CASSYREGTDTQYF
TGTGCCAGCAGTTACAGGGAGGGCACAGATACGCAGTATTTT
>TRBJ2-3|few|TRBV12-3/TRBV12-4|.
CASSLVYRPSTDTQYF
TGTGCCAGCAGTTTAGTGTACAGGCCCAGCACAGATACGCAGTATTTT
>TRBJ2-7|.|TRBV12-3/TRBV12-4|.
CASSFRGGSEYEQYF
TGTGCCAGCAGTTTCAGGGGGGGGAGCGAGTACGAGCAGTACTTC
>TRBJ2-1|few|TRBV5-6|TRBD2
CASSLGVAGVLYNEQFF
TGTGCCAGCAGCTTGGGAGTAGCGGGAGTTTTGTACAATGAGCAGTTCTTC
>TRBJ2-5|few|TRBV12-3/TRBV12-4|TRBD1
CASRPDREETQYF
TGTGCCAGCAGACCCGACAGGGAAGAGACCCAGTACTTC
>TRBJ1-1|.|TRBV23-1|.
CASSPLQVRAFF
TGCGCCAGCAGTCCACTCCAAGTGAGAGCTTTCTTT
>TRBJ2-7|.|TRBV20-1|.
CSAPYEQYF
TGCAGTGCTCCCTACGAGCAGTACTTC
>TRBJ2-5|.|TRBV7-2|.
CASSQQSGLQETQYF
TGTGCCAGCAGTCAACAAAGTGGGCTACAAGAGACCCAGTACTTC
>TRBJ1-1|few|TRBV4-3|.
CASSQEGLNEAFF
TGCGCCAGCAGCCAAGAGGGCCTAAACGAAGCTTTCTTT
>TRBJ2-5|few|TRBV11-2|.
CASSLGSGYGTQYF
TGTGCCAGCAGCTTAGGGTCGGGCTACGGGACCCAGTACTTC
>TRBJ2-1|.|TRBV4-2|TRBD2
CASSQAVRLAGETNDNEQFF
TGTGCCAGCAGCCAAGCAGTTAGGCTAGCGGGAGAAACAAACGACAATGAGCAGTTCTTC
>TRBJ2-3|few|TRBV5-1|.
CASSLEGRADTQYF
TGCGCCAGCAGCCTCGAGGGCCGCGCAGATACGCAGTATTTT